Shown below are 10 T cell receptor beta chains from a single sample sequenced in a study of early T cells in non-severe SARS-CoV-2 infection. TCRdb passed the 5' RACE reads through MiXCR, listing each CDR3 protein once. The top ten clones hold around 8% of a sample with 70,000 or so distinct CDR3 sequences, about 9.5% of them seen once. Sequenced material: whole blood, taken at baseline. All receptors derive from an adult who was a healthcare worker with PCR-confirmed SARS-CoV-2 infection or an uninfected control (not recorded which).

The chain has TRBV18 and TRBJ2-7, with TRBD1 identical over 7 bases. Germline V CDR1 and CDR2: KGHSH, LQKENI. CDR3 length equals 14 residues. The ends lost 6 bases at V and 5 bases at J; junction bases unmatched: 10. Here the CDR3 DNA reads TGTGCCAGCTCCGGGGACAGTAGGATCAACGAGCAGTACTTC. Its protein is CASSGDSRINEQYF. Variable domain in full (rest from reference TRBV18 and TRBJ2-7): NAGVMQNPRHLVRRRGQEARLRCSPMKGHSHVYWYRQLPEEGLKFMVYLQKENIIDESGMPKERFSAEFPKEGPSILRIQQVVRGDSAAYFCASSGDSRINEQYFGPGTRLTVT.

The CDR3 DNA sequence: TGTGCCAGCAGAGGCGGGGCCGAGGAAGATGAGCAGTTCTTC. It codes for CASRGGAEEDEQFF. The rearrangement joins TRBV6-5 to TRBJ2-1; D may be TRBD2 (6 bases). In germline, CDR1 is MNHEY, CDR2 SVGAGI. The CDR3 is 14 residues long. V lost 6 bases and J lost 8, with 17 bases in between.

The rearrangement links TRBV12-3 or TRBV12-4 to TRBJ1-3; perhaps TRBD1 as D (6 bases). Deletions cut 6 bases from V and 4 bases from J, with 10 bases between. CDR3 size: 13 residues. CDR3 sequence: CASSTDRGNTIYF. The DNA for the CDR3 is TGTGCCAGCAGCACTGACAGGGGAAACACCATATATTTT.

V is TRBV12-3 or TRBV12-4 and J is TRBJ1-4; a possible D gene is TRBD1 (6 bases). The CDR3 extends over 14 amino acids. The V end was cut by 6 bases, the J end by 7 bases, with 15 bases between. CDR3 nucleotides: TGTGCCAGCAGCCTACAGGGTGGGGGTGAAAAACTGTTTTTT. Translating gives CASSLQGGGEKLFF.

CDR3 nucleotide sequence: TGTGCCAGCAGCTTAGGACGGTTGGGAAACACCATATATTTT. It codes for CASSLGRLGNTIYF. V is TRBV11-3 and J is TRBJ1-3; the D is unclear. The CDR3 consists of 14 residues. The ends were cut back, 1 base at V and 4 bases at J, with 8 bases in the middle. Germline-derived CDR1 and CDR2 are SGHNT and YENEEA.

The V gene is TRBV7-9, the J gene TRBJ2-1; no firm D call. Deletions cut 7 bases from V and 0 bases from J, with 10 bases between. Germline loops: CDR1 SEHNR, CDR2 FQNEAQ (reference sequence). This CDR3 is 14 amino acids long. This chain's CDR3 is CASIPPSSYNEQFF. The CDR3 nucleotides read TGTGCCAGCATCCCACCAAGCTCCTACAATGAGCAGTTCTTC.

There are a few counts of this clonotype. The chain has TRBV5-4 and TRBJ2-3, with 8 bases lining up with TRBD2. The V gene end was trimmed by 2 bases and the J gene end by 2 bases; junction bases not matched to a gene: 7. Germline loops: CDR1 SGHNT, CDR2 YYREEE (reference sequence). CDR3 length: 16 amino acids. The CDR3 here is CASSLSSGAYTDTQYF. CDR3 nucleotide sequence: TGTGCCAGCAGCTTAAGTAGCGGGGCCTACACAGATACGCAGTATTTT.

The rearrangement uses TRBV3-1 and TRBJ2-1, with unresolved D. Trimming stripped 1 base from V and 5 bases from J, with 12 bases between. This CDR3 region has 15 residues. From germline, CDR1 is LGHDT and CDR2 YNNKEL (reference sequence). CDR3 nucleotide sequence: TGTGCCAGCAGCCAAGGACATAGGGCGCACAATGAGCAGTTCTTC. The encoded protein is CASSQGHRAHNEQFF.

V and J are TRBV15 and TRBJ1-1; weak D call: TRBD1 (5 bases). This CDR3 is 13 amino acids long. V lost 5 bases and J 1 base, leaving 8 bases between the germline ends. Germline CDR1 reads LNHNV; CDR2 reads YYDKDF (reference sequence). CDR3 in DNA: TGTGCCACCAGCCCCGGGACGAACACTGAAGCTTTCTTT. It yields the protein CATSPGTNTEAFF.

In this sample, this clonotype turned up many times. The J gene is TRBJ1-1, the V gene TRBV7-8; D might be TRBD1 (5 bases). The germline V gene encodes CDR1 SGHVS and CDR2 FQNEAQ. V was cut by 1 base and J by 5 bases, with 8 bases left in between. CDR3 length: 13 residues. CDR3 DNA: TGTGCCAGCAGCTTAGGGGAGGGGACTGAAGCTTTCTTT. Translation: CASSLGEGTEAFF.